This TCR beta chain comes out of a study of T cells in Graves' hyperthyroidism and ophthalmopathy. In germline, CDR1 is SGHTA, CDR2 FQGNSA. The CDR3 has 14 residues. V was cut by 3 bases and J by 5 bases, with 13 bases left in between. Diagnoses used clinical symptoms, serum thyroxine and TRAb, thyroid ultrasound and orbital computed tomography. The source material, RNA transcripts, was used to amplify TCR beta CDR3 regions. During a first-round RT-PCR of the TCR CDR3, the HTBI primer set was used. One entry per CDR3 protein results from TCRdb running MiXCR on the multiplex PCR reads. Seen here are roughly 510,000 distinct CDR3 sequences, around 43% observed once, and the top ten hold 44%. This clonotype was seen many times. Its antigen is unidentified. Notes on the study in general: Within blood appeared most thyroid clonotypes that had expanded above 0.001. From stable hyperthyroidism, ophthalmopathy was set apart by a 13 V-J model.

This chain connects TRBV7-2 to TRBJ1-1; tentatively, D is TRBD1 (6 bases). This TCR was sampled from an adult woman with Graves' disease, either hyperthyroidism or ophthalmopathy (not recorded which). Sample: peripheral blood or thyroid tissue (not recorded which). CDR3 protein: CASSFAGQGTEAFF. Here the CDR3 DNA reads TGTGCCAGCAGCTTCGCGGGACAAGGGACTGAAGCTTTCTTT.